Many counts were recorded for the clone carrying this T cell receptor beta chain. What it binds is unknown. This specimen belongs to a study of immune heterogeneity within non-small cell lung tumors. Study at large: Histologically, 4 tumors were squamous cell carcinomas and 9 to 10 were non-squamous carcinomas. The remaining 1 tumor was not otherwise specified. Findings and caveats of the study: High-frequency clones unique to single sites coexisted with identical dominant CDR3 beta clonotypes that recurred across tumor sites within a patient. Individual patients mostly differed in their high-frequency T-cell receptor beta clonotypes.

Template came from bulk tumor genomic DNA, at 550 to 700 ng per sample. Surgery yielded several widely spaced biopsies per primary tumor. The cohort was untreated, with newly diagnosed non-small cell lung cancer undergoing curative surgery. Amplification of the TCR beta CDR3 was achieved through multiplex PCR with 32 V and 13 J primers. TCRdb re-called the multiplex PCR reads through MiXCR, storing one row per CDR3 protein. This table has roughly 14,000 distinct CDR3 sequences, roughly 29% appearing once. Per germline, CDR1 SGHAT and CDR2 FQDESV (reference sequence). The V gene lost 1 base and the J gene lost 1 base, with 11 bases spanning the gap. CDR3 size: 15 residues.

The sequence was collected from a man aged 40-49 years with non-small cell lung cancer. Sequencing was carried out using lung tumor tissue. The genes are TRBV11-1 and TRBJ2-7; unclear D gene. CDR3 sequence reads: CASSLVGPVSYEQYF. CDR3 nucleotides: TGTGCCAGCAGCTTAGTCGGACCAGTATCCTACGAGCAGTACTTC.